This T cell receptor (beta chain) was profiled in a study of blood T cell repertoires in COVID-19 (dated by TCRdb to the early 2020s). Describing the broader study: Samples covering the acute and convalescent phases of COVID-19 were provided by collaborators in the United States, Italy and Spain. A de-identified subject ID, COVID-19 status, age in years and sex were almost always included in the sample metadata. Where available, HLA class I and class II types were taken from metadata supplied by the sample provider and were not determined by assay-based typing. The repertoires were made available in a free public database intended to serve as a resource for research on the immune response to SARS-CoV-2. The prospective study material was composed of cDNA or gDNA derived from T cells, B-cell-depleted T cells, or PBMCs. Deeply sampled blood TCRbeta repertoires from subjects exposed to, actively infected with, or recovered from COVID-19 were included in the dataset. The samples were drawn from the first 160 participants of the ongoing ImmuneRACE study and from 950 to 1,500 subjects provided by 6 global collaborators. What the work shows at the level of the full study, not this receptor alone: How much clinical and demographic metadata was included differed by source and by participant, and the metadata was provided uncurated.

A second Seattle source provided samples from volunteer blood donors who had recovered from COVID-19. Collaborating institutions collected whole blood in K2EDTA tubes following their own protocols. For TCRbeta analysis, collaborator samples were shipped as frozen whole blood, as isolated PBMCs, or as DNA extracted from either sample type. Remarks on this clone: Its target antigen remains unknown. There are no base qualities to consult, and no much larger clone falls within one base.

TCRbeta CDR3 regions were amplified from genomic DNA using the immunoSEQ Assay, a bias-controlled multiplex PCR. The authors' analysis ran thus. Within the assay, amplification of reference gene primers was used to estimate how many nucleated cells each sample contained. Sequence reads were collapsed and filtered to measure the absolute abundance of every unique TCRbeta CDR3 rearrangement. Productive Simpson clonality was computed per sample as the square root of Simpson's diversity index over productive rearrangements. Held by TCRdb, this immuneACCESS table contains in-frame sequences only and omits some clones. Under half of the omission traces to an unresolved V gene where checked; the cause of the rest is unknown. V, J and clone size derive from that table, while D and trimming were established from the DNA sequence. This sample has 85,000 to 100,000 clones in its table, and around 80% of those were observed once. The top ten hold roughly 8.2% of the sample.

Trimming leaves V shorter by 0 bases and J shorter by 2 bases, with the junction holding 7 bases beyond the gene matches. Reading the germline V gene gives CDR1 LGHNA and CDR2 YNFKEQ. The CDR3 contains 17 residues, cysteine and phenylalanine counted. The DNA shown is the 51-base CDR3, in frame from base 1. The TCR was taken from a man aged 45-60 years who had recovered from COVID-19. Rearrangement joined TRBV4-2 to TRBJ2-1, with 7 junctional bases fitting TRBD2. The sequencing sample was made of peripheral blood. The DNA sequence is given as TGTGCCAGCAGCCAAGATCCAGCGGGGAGCACCTACAATGAGCAGTTCTTC. This translates into CASSQDPAGSTYNEQFF.